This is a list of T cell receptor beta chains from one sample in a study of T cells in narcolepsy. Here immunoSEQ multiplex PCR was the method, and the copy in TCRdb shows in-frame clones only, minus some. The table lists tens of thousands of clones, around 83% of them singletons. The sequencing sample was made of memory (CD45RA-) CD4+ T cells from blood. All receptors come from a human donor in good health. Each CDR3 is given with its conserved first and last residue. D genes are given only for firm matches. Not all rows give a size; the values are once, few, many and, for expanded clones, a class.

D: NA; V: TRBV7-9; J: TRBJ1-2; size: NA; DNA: TGTGCCAGCAGCTTAGTACCGAGAAACTATGGCTACACCTTC; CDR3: CASSLVPRNYGYTF
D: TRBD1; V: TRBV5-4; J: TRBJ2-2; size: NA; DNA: TGTGCCAGCAGCTTGGCCGCCGGGACAGCGGACACCGGGGAGCTGTTTTTT; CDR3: CASSLAAGTADTGELFF
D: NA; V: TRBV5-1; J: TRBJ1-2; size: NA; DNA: TGCGCCAGCAGTCTTGGGGGCGCGGAGTATGGCTACACCTTC; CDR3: CASSLGGAEYGYTF
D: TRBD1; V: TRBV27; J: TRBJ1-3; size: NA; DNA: TGTGCCAGCAGCCGGACAGGGACCTCTGGAAACACCATATATTTT; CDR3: CASSRTGTSGNTIYF
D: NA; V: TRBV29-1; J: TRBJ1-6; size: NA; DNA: TGCAGCGTTACCCAGGGGTATAATTCACCCCTCCACTTT; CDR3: CSVTQGYNSPLHF
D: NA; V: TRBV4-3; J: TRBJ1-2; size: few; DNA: TGCGCCAGCAGCCAAGAACTACAGGGAAACTATGGCTACACCTTC; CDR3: CASSQELQGNYGYTF
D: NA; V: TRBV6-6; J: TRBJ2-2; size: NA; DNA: TGTGCCAGCAGCCCGGGCCCAGGGCAGCTGTTTTTT; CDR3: CASSPGPGQLFF
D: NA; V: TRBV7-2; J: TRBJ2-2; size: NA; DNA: TGTGCCAGCAGCTTCTCCTTTTCGGGGGCCCGCACCGGGGAGCTGTTTTTT; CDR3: CASSFSFSGARTGELFF
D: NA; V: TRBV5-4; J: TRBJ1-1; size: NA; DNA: TGTGCCAGCAGCTTGGAGGTCTCCCGGAACACTGAAGCTTTCTTT; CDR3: CASSLEVSRNTEAFF
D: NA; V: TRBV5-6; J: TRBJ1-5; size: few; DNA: TGTGCCAGCAGCTTGGGTGGACGCAGACCGCCCCAGCATTTT; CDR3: CASSLGGRRPPQHF
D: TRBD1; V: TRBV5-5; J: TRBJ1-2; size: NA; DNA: TGTGCCAGCAGCTTGGTAGTCGGACAGGGGAATGGCTACACCTTC; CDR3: CASSLVVGQGNGYTF
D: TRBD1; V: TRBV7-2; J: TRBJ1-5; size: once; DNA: TGTGCCAGCAGCTCAGGGACAGGGGGCGGTCAGCCCCAGCATTTT; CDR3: CASSSGTGGGQPQHF
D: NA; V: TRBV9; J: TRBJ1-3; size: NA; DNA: TGTGCCAGCAGCGTAGGAGCCCACGAGAGCTCTGGAAACACCATATATTTT; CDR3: CASSVGAHESSGNTIYF
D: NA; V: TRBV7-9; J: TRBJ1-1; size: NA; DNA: TGTGCCAGCAGCGAACAGAACACTGAAGCTTTCTTT; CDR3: CASSEQNTEAFF
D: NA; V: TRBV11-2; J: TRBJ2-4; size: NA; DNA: TGTGCCAGCAGCTTATCCAAGGGCATTCAGTACTTC; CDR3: CASSLSKGIQYF